The 20 T cell receptor beta chains given below trace back to one sample, sequenced in a study. TCRdb independently ran MiXCR on the RT-PCR reads; one entry per CDR3 protein. Of about 680,000 distinct CDR3 sequences listed, 14% were seen once; the top ten hold around 3.3%. The material sequenced was memory CD4+ T cells from blood. The source of these receptors is a female donor in good health, serving as a healthy control.

This clonotype was recorded a few times. The chain uses TRBV29-1 and TRBJ2-7; 9 positions match TRBD1. V lost 6 bases and J lost 4; bases outside the gene matches: 7. The CDR3 covers 13 residues. CDR1 and CDR2 from the germline V gene are SQVTM and ANQGSEA. CDR3 DNA sequence: TGCAGCGTCCGGGACAGGGCCACGTACGAGCAGTACTTC. This sequence encodes CSVRDRATYEQYF.

This clonotype was seen many times. V usage is TRBV10-2 and J usage is TRBJ2-1, with TRBD2 matching 9 bases. Trimming cost V 4 bases and J 8 bases; bases outside gene matches: 9. Per germline, CDR1 WSHSY and CDR2 SAAADI. The CDR3 spans 15 residues. The CDR3 here is CASSATSGWRDEQFF. Here the CDR3 DNA reads TGCGCCAGCAGTGCTACTAGCGGGTGGCGCGATGAGCAGTTCTTC.

This clonotype was detected only a few times. The V call is TRBV12-5, the J call TRBJ1-3; 7 bases are a match to TRBD1. CDR1 and CDR2 from the germline V gene are LGHNT and FRNRAP. The CDR3 contains 18 residues. Unmatched junction bases numbered 10, after V lost 2 bases and J lost 0 bases. The CDR3 DNA reads TGTGCTAGTGGTTTGATCCGACAGGGTGGTCACTCTGGAAACACCATATATTTT. Its translation: CASGLIRQGGHSGNTIYF.

This clonotype appeared many times. CDR3 nucleotide sequence: TGTGCCAGCAGTTTGAGAGGACAGGGGAAACCCGGGGAGCTGTTTTTT. Translating it yields CASSLRGQGKPGELFF. V is TRBV12-3 or TRBV12-4 and J is TRBJ2-2; the match to TRBD1 covers 9 bases. Germline trimming cut 3 bases from V and 6 bases from J; bases unmatched to any gene: 8. The CDR3 totals 16 residues.

This chain connects TRBV20-1 to TRBJ2-3; D ambiguous. Germline CDR1 and CDR2: DFQATT and SNEGSKA (reference sequence). CDR3 length: 13 amino acids. Deletions cut 5 bases from V and 4 bases from J, with 13 bases between. The CDR3 sequence is CSAVASPPDTQYF. The CDR3 region has the DNA TGCAGTGCTGTGGCCTCACCCCCAGATACGCAGTATTTT.

The chain recombines TRBV14 with TRBJ2-3, with 10 bases aligning to TRBD2. The CDR3 consists of 15 residues. Germline CDR1 and CDR2: SGHDN and FVKESK. After removal of 1 base from V and 6 bases from J, the junction contained 4 bases not matched to a gene. In nucleotides, the CDR3 is TGTGCCAGCAGCCAAGTGCTAGCGGGAGTGGATACGCAGTATTTT. Protein product: CASSQVLAGVDTQYF.

The chain links TRBV20-1 to TRBJ2-1, with D possibly matching TRBD2 (6 bases). CDR3 length: 15 residues. Germline CDR1 is DFQATT and CDR2 is SNEGSKA (reference sequence). Trimming removed 6 bases at V and 9 bases at J, with 24 bases between. The CDR3: CSAPRGGVRFSEQFF. The CDR3 nucleotides read TGCAGTGCCCCTCGAGGAGGGGTGCGATTTAGTGAGCAGTTCTTC.

The rearrangement joins TRBV20-1 to TRBJ1-1; TRBD1 matches 8 bases. Trimming cost V 0 bases and J 3 bases; bases outside gene matches: 3. The germline V gene encodes CDR1 DFQATT and CDR2 SNEGSKA (reference sequence). The CDR3 totals 14 residues. CDR3 region: CSARDNRGYTEAFF. CDR3 DNA: TGCAGTGCTAGAGATAACAGGGGGTACACTGAAGCTTTCTTT.

This chain joins TRBV3-1 and TRBJ2-7; D is possibly TRBD1 or TRBD2 (6 bases each). This CDR3 has 14 amino acids. With 2 bases removed from V and 7 bases from J, the gap between germline ends came to 15 bases. Germline loops: CDR1 LGHDT, CDR2 YNNKEL (reference sequence). The CDR3 spells CASSQTPGAEEQYF. CDR3 nucleotides: TGTGCCAGCAGCCAAACCCCGGGGGCGGAAGAGCAGTACTTC.

This clonotype was counted only a few times. The chain employs TRBV7-3 and TRBJ2-3; 10 positions agree with TRBD2. V lost 6 bases and J lost 4; bases outside the gene matches: 7. This CDR3 contains 15 residues. Per the germline V gene, CDR1 is SGHTA and CDR2 is FQGTGA. The CDR3 nucleotides read TGTGCCAGCAGTGCCATAGCGGGAGGAGCAGATACGCAGTATTTT. Translated: CASSAIAGGADTQYF. Based on the CDR3 plus reference TRBV7-3 and TRBJ2-3, the full variable domain is GAGVSQTPSNKVTEKGKYVELRCDPISGHTALYWYRQSLGQGPEFLIYFQGTGAADDSGLPNDRFFAVRPEGSVSTLKIQRTERGDSAVYLCASSAIAGGADTQYFGPGTRLTVL.

This clonotype came up a few times. This chain links TRBV27 with TRBJ1-1, with D uncertain. CDR3 length equals 13 residues. V was pared by 2 bases and J by 4 bases, with 8 bases between. From germline, CDR1 is MNHEY and CDR2 SMNVEV (reference sequence). In nucleotides, the CDR3 is TGTGCCAGCAGTTTAAATCTGCCCACTGAAGCTTTCTTT. Residues: CASSLNLPTEAFF.

The table lists this clonotype with many counts. The chain employs TRBV5-4 and TRBJ2-5; TRBD2 might be the D (6 bases). The CDR3 spans 14 residues. Germline V gene sequence: CDR1 SGHNT, CDR2 YYREEE (reference sequence). V was shortened by 2 bases and J by 5 bases, with 13 bases between the two germline ends. CDR3 sequence (DNA): TGTGCCAGCAGCTTAAAACTCGGGAGTGAGACCCAGTACTTC. Translated, it gives CASSLKLGSETQYF.

V usage is TRBV7-3 and J usage is TRBJ2-3; D might be TRBD1 (5 bases). The CDR3 totals 14 residues. CDR1 is SGHTA and CDR2 is FQGTGA in the germline V gene. V shed 5 bases and J shed 3 bases, with 12 bases lying between them. CDR3 residues: CASSVGQQTDTQYF. Here the CDR3 DNA reads TGTGCCAGCAGCGTGGGGCAGCAGACAGATACGCAGTATTTT.

This clonotype appeared many times. The chain joins TRBV7-2 to TRBJ2-1; TRBD2 aligns across 12 bases. The CDR3 extends over 20 amino acids. Germline V gene lookup returns CDR1 SGHTA and CDR2 FQGNSA. The trim removed 5 bases at V and 4 bases at J, leaving 18 bases unmatched. CDR3 bases: TGTGCCAGCAGCCTAAGGCCTAGCGGGAGGGCCTCAGGAGGGTACAATGAGCAGTTCTTC. Translated, it gives CASSLRPSGRASGGYNEQFF.

This chain connects TRBV6-5 to TRBJ2-5; D remains unclear. CDR1 is MNHEY and CDR2 is SVGAGI in the germline V gene. CDR3 size: 14 residues. Trimming removed 5 bases at V and 0 bases at J, with 10 bases between. Written as DNA, the CDR3 is TGTGCCAGCAGTCACGGCGGCAACCAAGAGACCCAGTACTTC. It translates to CASSHGGNQETQYF.

This clonotype was counted only a few times. The chain carries TRBV5-5 and TRBJ1-3; the match to TRBD1 covers 7 bases. With V trimmed by 2 bases and J by 4 bases, 9 bases remained unmatched. Germline loops: CDR1 SGHKS, CDR2 YYEKEE (reference sequence). The CDR3 is 16 residues long. DNA of the CDR3: TGTGCCAGCAGCTTCCGGGACAGTGTTCTGGGAAACACCATATATTTT. Translation gives CASSFRDSVLGNTIYF. Full variable domain (remainder filled in from reference TRBV5-5 and TRBJ1-3): DAGVTQSPTHLIKTRGQQVTLRCSPISGHKSVSWYQQVLGQGPQFIFQYYEKEERGRGNFPDRFSARQFPNYSSELNVNALLLGDSALYLCASSFRDSVLGNTIYFGEGSWLTVV.

This chain joins TRBV4-1 and TRBJ1-5; tentatively, D is TRBD1 (6 bases). Germline V gene sequence: CDR1 MGHRA, CDR2 YSYEKL. The V end was cut by 0 bases, the J end by 11 bases, with 17 bases between. The CDR3 runs to 15 residues. The CDR3 coding sequence is TGCGCCAGCAGCCAAGATACGACAGGTCGTAGGGCCCAGCATTTT. Translation gives CASSQDTTGRRAQHF.

This clonotype was observed many times. The rearrangement joins TRBV10-3 to TRBJ2-7; tentative D call: TRBD2 (6 bases). This CDR3 has 14 residues. V lost 11 bases to trimming and J lost 3 bases, with 20 bases between them. The germline gives CDR1 ENHRY, CDR2 SYGVKD. The CDR3 region is CAASMAGLNYEQYF. CDR3 in DNA: TGTGCCGCCTCGATGGCGGGACTGAACTACGAGCAGTACTTC.

The gene calls are TRBV10-3 and TRBJ2-1, with 13 bases lining up with TRBD2. The CDR3 is made up of 20 amino acids. Germline V lookup: CDR1 ENHRY, CDR2 SYGVKD. Unmatched junction bases numbered 21, after V lost 9 bases and J lost 4 bases. The CDR3 nucleotides read TGTGCCATACGTCGAGACCAGGGACTAGCGGGAACTGATATTTACAATGAGCAGTTCTTC. It is translated as CAIRRDQGLAGTDIYNEQFF.

This clonotype has just a few counts. This chain links TRBV29-1 with TRBJ2-1; the D is unclear. The V gene lost 4 bases and the J gene lost 0 bases, with 7 bases spanning the gap. The germline V gene has CDR1 SQVTM and CDR2 ANQGSEA. The CDR3 has 13 amino acids. In nucleotides, the CDR3 is TGCAGCGTTGGGCGGTACTCCTACAATGAGCAGTTCTTC. This gives the protein CSVGRYSYNEQFF.